Below are 21 T cell receptor beta chains sequenced from a single sample in a study of response to subunit inactivated influenza vaccine. MiXCR, applied by TCRdb to the RT-PCR reads, yields one record per CDR3 protein. The profile covers about 300,000 distinct CDR3 sequences, with about a fifth appearing a single time and 10% taken by the ten largest. This specimen was PBMCs from blood, taken approximately 22 months after vaccination. The receptors were gathered from a man between 50 and 69 years old who received an inactivated influenza vaccine.

At least ten counts were recorded for this clonotype. The chain couples TRBV12-3 or TRBV12-4 to TRBJ2-7; 10 positions match TRBD1. This CDR3 spans 14 amino acids. With V trimmed by 1 base and J by 3 bases, 0 bases remained unmatched. The CDR3 sequence is CASSLGTGGYEQYF. CDR3 nucleotide sequence: TGTGCCAGCAGTTTAGGGACAGGGGGCTACGAGCAGTACTTC.

This clonotype came up many times. This chain connects TRBV5-1 to TRBJ2-1; D gene unclear. V lost 2 bases, J lost 5 bases, and 5 bases lay in between. The CDR3 loop spans 12 amino acids. The germline gives CDR1 SGHRS, CDR2 YFSETQ. The CDR3 DNA sequence: TGCGCCAGCAGCTTAGGCCACAATGAGCAGTTCTTC. This encodes CASSLGHNEQFF.

This chain connects TRBV7-8 to TRBJ2-1, with 10 bases fitting TRBD2. The CDR3 runs to 15 residues. The J segment lost 5 bases and the V segment lost 3 bases, leaving 4 bases of the junction unmatched. Germline assignment: CDR1 SGHVS and CDR2 FQNEAQ. CDR3 residues: CASSLVAGGNNEQFF. The CDR3 DNA sequence: TGTGCCAGCAGCTTGGTAGCGGGAGGTAACAATGAGCAGTTCTTC.

This clonotype turned up a few times. V and J are TRBV9 and TRBJ2-1; 9 bases map to TRBD2. Germline lookup yields CDR1 SGDLS and CDR2 YYNGEE. This CDR3 region has 16 residues. V shed 0 bases and J 5 bases; nucleotides not matched to a gene: 6. CDR3 amino acids: CASSVATSGLNNEQFF. The CDR3 nucleotides are TGTGCCAGCAGCGTAGCTACTAGCGGGCTTAACAATGAGCAGTTCTTC.

The chain couples TRBV10-3 to TRBJ1-2; TRBD1 matches at 9 bases. The CDR3 extends over 14 amino acids. Trimming removed 6 bases from V and 2 bases from J; junction bases left unmatched: 4. CDR1 is ENHRY, CDR2 SYGVKD, per germline. The CDR3 is CAIRSGTGNYGYTF. The CDR3 nucleotides read TGTGCCATCAGATCCGGGACAGGGAACTATGGCTACACCTTC.

The chain employs TRBV20-1 and TRBJ2-3, with D perhaps matching TRBD1 (5 bases). Germline loops: CDR1 DFQATT, CDR2 SNEGSKA (reference sequence). The CDR3 runs to 16 residues. V was clipped by 0 bases and J by 0 bases, with 13 bases between them. Here the CDR3 DNA reads TGCAGTGCTAGAGATCGGTTCAGGGCTAGCACAGATACGCAGTATTTT. This translates into CSARDRFRASTDTQYF.

The chain employs TRBV4-1 and TRBJ1-4; TRBD1 matches at 7 bases. Germline lookup yields CDR1 MGHRA and CDR2 YSYEKL. With 2 bases clipped from V and 6 bases from J, the junction kept 6 bases outside the gene matches. The CDR3 loop spans 15 amino acids. The CDR3 spells CASSQHRGGDEKLFF. The DNA for the CDR3 is TGCGCCAGCAGCCAACACAGGGGAGGTGATGAAAAACTGTTTTTT.

There are a few counts of this clonotype. The chain links TRBV5-5 to TRBJ1-4; D gene unclear. V was trimmed by 4 bases and J by 4 bases, leaving 14 bases between them. Germline values: CDR1 SGHKS, CDR2 YYEKEE (reference sequence). The CDR3 spans 15 residues. CDR3 in amino acids: CASSTIAGINEKLFF. The CDR3 coding sequence is TGTGCCAGCAGCACAATAGCTGGGATTAATGAAAAACTGTTTTTT.

This chain uses TRBV3-1 with TRBJ2-6, with D maybe TRBD1 (5 bases). Germline lookup yields CDR1 LGHDT and CDR2 YNNKEL (reference sequence). Trimming stripped 5 bases from V and 0 bases from J, with 14 bases between. The CDR3 consists of 17 residues. CDR3 DNA sequence: TGTGCCAGCAGCGCCAGGGCCTACTCCTCTGGGGCCAACGTCCTGACTTTC. This gives the protein CASSARAYSSGANVLTF.

This clonotype appeared many times. One junction end disagrees with the germline gene, perhaps due to a read error. The chain carries TRBV30 and TRBJ1-5; TRBD1 aligns across 8 bases. From germline, CDR1 is GTSNPN and CDR2 SVGIG (reference sequence). The CDR3 length is 13 residues. The CDR3 sequence: CAWAGQGNQPQHF. CDR3 DNA sequence: TGTGCCTGGGCCGGACAGGGCAACCAGCCCCAGCATTTT. Filled out from reference TRBV30 and TRBJ1-5, the complete variable domain reads SQTIHQWPATLVQPVGSPLSLECTVEGTSNPNLYWYRQAAGRGLQLLFYSVGIGQISSEVPQNLSASRPQDRQFILSSKKLLLSDSGFYLCAWAGQGNQPQHFGDGTRLSIL.

The gene calls are TRBV29-1 and TRBJ1-1; D perhaps matches TRBD1 (5 bases). Deletions cut 0 bases from V and 4 bases from J, with 12 bases between. The CDR3 loop spans 14 amino acids. The germline V gene encodes CDR1 SQVTM and CDR2 ANQGSEA. For the CDR3, the DNA is TGCAGCGTTGAAGATCCGGGGCGGACCACTGAAGCTTTCTTT. This sequence encodes CSVEDPGRTTEAFF.

This clonotype was picked up a small number of times. J is TRBJ2-7 and V is TRBV12-3 or TRBV12-4; 14 bases fit TRBD2. Losses at the gene ends were 9 bases for V and 8 bases for J; bases not matched to a gene: 6. This CDR3 is built from 13 residues. The CDR3 here is CARPGLAGDQQYF. The CDR3 DNA is TGTGCCAGGCCGGGACTAGCGGGGGATCAGCAGTACTTC.

As to this clonotype: This may be a read error, as it is one base from a much larger clone. J is TRBJ1-6 and V is TRBV18; D is possibly TRBD1 (5 bases). The V end was cut by 5 bases, the J end by 9 bases, with 17 bases between. The CDR3 is 15 amino acids. Germline V gives CDR1 KGHSH, CDR2 LQKENI. The DNA of the CDR3 is TGTGCCAGCTCATACACACCGCCCGGGGGTTCACCCCTCCACTTT. It specifies CASSYTPPGGSPLHF.

The rearrangement joins TRBV2 to TRBJ2-1, with D perhaps matching TRBD1 or TRBD2 (5 bases each). V was pared by 10 bases and J by 5 bases, with 12 bases between. CDR1 and CDR2 from the germline V gene are SNHLY and FYNNEI. The CDR3 extends over 12 amino acids. CDR3 DNA: TGTGCCACGTGGGACCACCACAATGAGCAGTTCTTC. This encodes CATWDHHNEQFF.

V gene TRBV24-1 combines with J gene TRBJ2-1; TRBD2 aligns across 7 bases. The germline gives CDR1 KGHDR, CDR2 SFDVKD. After removal of 7 bases from V and 6 bases from J, the junction contained 5 bases not matched to a gene. This CDR3 has 13 amino acids. The CDR3 coding sequence is TGTGCCACCAGAGGTAGCGGGTTCAATGAGCAGTTCTTC. This translates into CATRGSGFNEQFF.

This clonotype occurred many times. This chain joins TRBV7-9 and TRBJ1-1; no reliable D call. Germline V gives CDR1 SEHNR, CDR2 FQNEAQ (reference sequence). Trimming removed 3 bases at V and 5 bases at J, with 7 bases between. CDR3 length: 12 residues. CDR3 sequence (DNA): TGTGCCAGCAGCTTTTGGAGAACTGAAGCTTTCTTT. Amino acid sequence: CASSFWRTEAFF.

This clonotype has just one count. This chain joins TRBV2 and TRBJ2-3; TRBD2 matches at 9 bases. Germline loops: CDR1 SNHLY, CDR2 FYNNEI. The V segment lost 0 bases and the J segment 6 bases; nucleotides outside the gene matches: 7. This CDR3 spans 16 amino acids. In nucleotides, the CDR3 is TGTGCCAGCAGTGAAGCCCCTAGCGGGGTCATGGATACGCAGTATTTT. Its translation is CASSEAPSGVMDTQYF. Complete variable domain (other parts from reference TRBV2 and TRBJ2-3): EPEVTQTPSHQVTQMGQEVILRCVPISNHLYFYWYRQILGQKVEFLVSFYNNEISEKSEIFDDQFSVERPDGSNFTLKIRSTKLEDSAMYFCASSEAPSGVMDTQYFGPGTRLTVL.

CDR3 DNA sequence: TGCAGCGTTTGGTCTTGGGAACTAGGTAGGAATGAGCAGTTCTTC. It is translated as CSVWSWELGRNEQFF. This sequence joins TRBV29-1 and TRBJ2-1; D might be TRBD2 (5 bases). Germline CDR1 is SQVTM and CDR2 is ANQGSEA. Between the trimmed V and J ends, which lost 5 bases and 7 bases, there was a span of 21 bases. The CDR3 has 15 residues.

This clonotype was recorded a few times. The gene calls are TRBV20-1 and TRBJ2-7; D gene unclear. In germline, CDR1 is DFQATT, CDR2 SNEGSKA (reference sequence). Trimming stripped 1 base from V and 0 bases from J, with 7 bases between. This CDR3 region has 13 residues. CDR3 region: CSARGANSYEQYF. CDR3 nucleotides: TGCAGTGCTAGAGGTGCGAACTCCTACGAGCAGTACTTC.

This clonotype appeared once. It is likely a read error, because the conserved phenylalanine at the end of the CDR3 is missing. CDR3 in amino acids: CASSPLGRVTTYEQYY. The CDR3 bases are TGTGCCAGCAGCCCCCTTGGCAGAGTGACTACCTACGAGCAGTACTAC. V usage is TRBV9 and J usage is TRBJ2-7, with a possible D match to TRBD2 (5 bases). The CDR3 contains 16 residues. Trimming took off 4 bases at V and 2 bases at J, with 19 bases between the two ends. CDR1 and CDR2 from the germline V gene are SGDLS and YYNGEE.

This clonotype was recorded many times. V is TRBV25-1 and J is TRBJ1-1; D unresolved. This CDR3 is 14 amino acids long. CDR1 and CDR2 from the germline V gene are MGHDK and SYGVNS. Trimming stripped 1 base from V and 1 base from J, with 7 bases between. CDR3 in amino acids: CASSELGPNTEAFF. CDR3 nucleotides: TGTGCCAGCAGTGAATTAGGACCGAACACTGAAGCTTTCTTT.